This TCR beta chain is drawn from a study of blood T cell repertoires in COVID-19. The overall study: Sites across the United States, Italy and Spain contributed samples from acute and convalescent COVID-19. PBMCs, B-cell-depleted T cells, or T cells were the source of the cDNA or gDNA that made up the material.

The repertoire was sequenced with immunoSEQ multiplex PCR; TCRdb's copy has only in-frame clones and lacks some. Of around 87,000 clones listed, around four fifths are singletons. This clone came up once. V lost 5 bases to trimming and J lost 0 bases, with 25 bases between them. This CDR3 is built from 20 residues. Germline V gene data show CDR1 as MNHNY and CDR2 as SVGAGI (reference sequence). The TCR sequence derives from a human donor in a cohort sampled during active COVID-19. Source material: peripheral blood. This chain links TRBV6-6 with TRBJ1-4; D is possibly TRBD1 (6 bases). The CDR3, as DNA: TGTGCCAGCAGTCTCCGGTCGGGTCTCAGGGGACCTGCAACTAATGAAAAACTGTTTTTT. Its protein is CASSLRSGLRGPATNEKLFF.